The 16 T cell receptor beta chains given below trace back to one sample, sequenced in a study of vaccination effects on CD4 cells after COVID-19. Sequencing was performed with immunoSEQ multiplex PCR; in TCRdb, only in-frame clones are kept and a portion is missing. In the table there are 50,000 or so clones, nearly 75% of which are singletons. No cognate antigen is known for these TCRs. Following a roughly 9-day culture, CD4+ T cells were purified. From March to December 2020, the person had a SARS-CoV-2 infection that was confirmed by PCR. Either the mRNA-1273 or the BNT162b2 vaccine was given to participants as two doses. Material: CD4+ T cells from PBMCs cultured without peptide, obtained after COVID-19 vaccination. These receptors were taken from a human donor who had a prior SARS-CoV-2 infection.

This clone turned up a few times. The chain uses TRBV12-3 or TRBV12-4 and TRBJ2-3; D tentatively fits TRBD1 or TRBD2 (5 bases each). Trimming shortened V by 8 bases and J by 9 bases, and 15 bases separated the two germline ends. The length of the CDR3 is 12 residues. CDR3 sequence reads: CASSTGTVTQYF. The CDR3, as DNA: TGTGCCAGCTCAACTGGGACGGTAACGCAGTATTTT.

The rearrangement uses TRBV2 and TRBJ1-5; D not resolved. The germline V gene has CDR1 SNHLY and CDR2 FYNNEI. The CDR3 spans 15 residues. Trimming removed 7 bases at V and 2 bases at J, with 15 bases between. The CDR3 region has the DNA TGTGCCAGCAATAAAGGGAGGGAGGGCAATCAGCCCCAGCATTTT. It codes for CASNKGREGNQPQHF.

The CDR3 bases are TGTGCCAGCAGCCCACCCGCGACAGGGGGCATAGATACGCAGTATTTT. This gives the protein CASSPPATGGIDTQYF. The chain has TRBV9 and TRBJ2-3; 10 positions agree with TRBD1. The CDR3 is 16 amino acids. The J segment lost 5 bases and the V segment lost 4 bases, leaving 10 bases of the junction unmatched. Germline CDR1 is SGDLS and CDR2 is YYNGEE.

In its sample, this clone was seen a few times. The V and J genes are TRBV18 and TRBJ2-1, with TRBD1 identical over 11 bases. This CDR3 spans 16 amino acids. J lost 7 bases, V lost 3 bases, and 8 bases had no gene match. Germline CDR1 reads KGHSH; CDR2 reads LQKENI. The CDR3 loop reads CASSPVGTGGGNEQFF. DNA of the CDR3: TGTGCCAGCTCACCTGTCGGGACAGGGGGGGGTAATGAGCAGTTCTTC.

The chain couples TRBV30 to TRBJ2-5; no definite D call. Trimming took 1 base from V and 2 from J, leaving 8 bases between them. The CDR3 has 13 amino acids. Germline CDR1 is GTSNPN and CDR2 is SVGIG (reference sequence). CDR3 residues: CAWSGGLQETQYF. CDR3 nucleotides: TGTGCCTGGAGTGGTGGGCTGCAAGAGACCCAGTACTTC.

The J gene is TRBJ2-3, the V gene TRBV20-1; 12 bases align to TRBD2. CDR1 is DFQATT and CDR2 is SNEGSKA in the germline V gene (reference sequence). This CDR3 is 17 amino acids long. V was pared by 3 bases and J by 0 bases, with 7 bases of the junction left unmatched. The CDR3 spells CSASGLAGGLSTDTQYF. CDR3 nucleotides: TGCAGTGCTAGTGGGCTAGCGGGAGGGCTGAGCACAGATACGCAGTATTTT.

V gene TRBV30 combines with J gene TRBJ2-6, with D tentatively TRBD1 (5 bases). The CDR3 totals 16 residues. Trimming pared 2 bases from V and 8 bases from J, leaving 19 bases between. CDR1 is GTSNPN and CDR2 is SVGIG in the germline V gene (reference sequence). In DNA, the CDR3 is TGTGCCTGGAGTAACCGGATAGGGGCAGGGACCAACGTCCTGACTTTC. Amino acid sequence: CAWSNRIGAGTNVLTF.

J is TRBJ2-1 and V is TRBV9, with D possibly TRBD2 on 5 matching bases. This CDR3 has 14 amino acids. Germline CDR1 reads SGDLS; CDR2 reads YYNGEE. V was shortened by 1 base and J by 9 bases, with 14 bases between the two germline ends. CDR3 amino acids: CASSVFGNEGEQFF. CDR3 sequence (DNA): TGTGCCAGCAGCGTATTCGGGAATGAAGGTGAGCAGTTCTTC.

This clone was observed a handful of times. The V and J genes are TRBV19 and TRBJ1-6, with D hard to call. CDR3 length: 14 residues. V lost 4 bases and J 8 bases, leaving 12 bases between the germline ends. Germline V gene data show CDR1 as LNHDA and CDR2 as SQIVND (reference sequence). Here the CDR3 reads CASSRSGEDSPLHF. As DNA, the CDR3 is TGTGCCAGTAGTAGGTCAGGTGAGGATTCACCCCTCCACTTT.

This chain joins TRBV5-5 and TRBJ1-5, with unresolved D. The V gene's germline CDR1 is SGHKS and CDR2 YYEKEE (reference sequence). V was shortened by 4 bases and J by 4 bases, with 12 bases between the two germline ends. The CDR3 runs 14 residues. The CDR3 here is CASSPGHSNQPQHF. As DNA, the CDR3 is TGTGCCAGCAGCCCAGGCCACTCGAATCAGCCCCAGCATTTT.

V is TRBV5-8 and J is TRBJ2-5; 7 bases are a match to TRBD1. The germline V gene encodes CDR1 SGHTS and CDR2 YDEGEE. J lost 0 bases, V lost 4 bases, and 9 bases had no gene match. The CDR3 runs to 16 residues. The CDR3 DNA follows: TGTGCCAGCAGCGAAGGACAGGTTGGGAACCAAGAGACCCAGTACTTC. It translates to CASSEGQVGNQETQYF.

This clone was observed once. This CDR3 reads CASSQGSPGTGADTQYF. Written as DNA, the CDR3 is TGTGCCAGCAGCCAAGGAAGCCCCGGGACAGGGGCCGATACGCAGTATTTT. The chain employs TRBV3-1 (or the pseudogene TRBV3-2) and TRBJ2-3; 10 nucleotides match TRBD1. Germline CDR1 is LGHDT and CDR2 is YNNKEL (reference sequence). The CDR3 runs to 17 residues. The trim removed 1 base at V and 6 bases at J, leaving 10 bases unmatched.

The V call is TRBV27, the J call TRBJ1-1; D uncertain. V was trimmed by 2 bases and J by 3 bases, leaving 7 bases between them. The CDR3 has 13 residues. Germline CDR1 is MNHEY and CDR2 is SMNVEV (reference sequence). The CDR3 coding sequence is TGTGCCAGCAGTTTAGCGGGGTACACTGAAGCTTTCTTT. Its protein is CASSLAGYTEAFF.

This chain links TRBV6-2 or TRBV6-3 with TRBJ2-5, with 7 positions matching TRBD1. The CDR3 is 13 residues long. V lost 5 bases, J lost 5 bases, and 5 bases stayed unmatched. The V gene's germline CDR1 is MNHEY and CDR2 SVGEGT. CDR3 loop: CASSHDRVETQYF. CDR3 sequence (DNA): TGTGCCAGCAGTCACGACAGGGTTGAGACCCAGTACTTC.

The J gene is TRBJ1-4, the V gene TRBV9, with 10 positions matching TRBD1. The V segment lost 0 bases and the J segment 8 bases; nucleotides outside the gene matches: 4. Germline V gives CDR1 SGDLS, CDR2 YYNGEE. The CDR3 extends over 15 amino acids. The CDR3 bases are TGTGCCAGCAGCGTAGATGGGACAGGGGAGGAAAAACTGTTTTTT. Its protein product is CASSVDGTGEEKLFF. Supplemented by reference TRBV9 and TRBJ1-4, the full variable domain reads DSGVTQTPKHLITATGQRVTLRCSPRSGDLSVYWYQQSLDQGLQFLIQYYNGEERAKGNILERFSAQQFPDLHSELNLSSLELGDSALYFCASSVDGTGEEKLFFGSGTQLSVL.

In its sample, this clone was seen a few times. V usage is TRBV7-3 and J usage is TRBJ2-1; D tentatively fits TRBD1 or TRBD2 (5 bases each). The CDR3 loop spans 13 amino acids. Germline V CDR1 and CDR2: SGHTA, FQGTGA. V was cut by 0 bases and J by 12 bases, with 12 bases left in between. CDR3 residues: CASSLTTGTSQFF. CDR3 sequence (DNA): TGTGCCAGCAGCTTAACGACTGGGACGTCGCAGTTCTTC.